A single sample gave rise to the 26 T cell receptor beta chains below, sequenced in a study of cytomegalovirus exposure and HLA in healthy donors. Both 60 Vbeta primers and 13 Jbeta primers went into the PCR. TCRdb's copy holds only in-frame clones and misses some; the assay was immunoSEQ multiplex PCR. The sample shows roughly 120,000 clones, around four fifths of them seen only once. Specimen: PBMCs. These receptor sequences come from a man aged 55 to 69 in good health and CMV-seropositive.

Regarding this clone: A much larger clone differs by one base, so this may be a read error. The chain has TRBV4-1 and TRBJ2-7; TRBD2 might be the D (6 bases). The germline V and J ends were trimmed by 0 bases and 0 bases, with 9 bases remaining between them. Germline V gene sequence: CDR1 MGHRA, CDR2 YSYEKL. The length of the CDR3 is 15 residues. In DNA, the CDR3 is TGCGCCAGCAGCCAAGATGCGGGGAGCTCCTACGAGCAGTACTTC. As protein: CASSQDAGSSYEQYF.

This rearrangement joins TRBV9 to TRBJ1-2; weak D call: TRBD1 (5 bases). CDR3 length: 14 residues. Germline values: CDR1 SGDLS, CDR2 YYNGEE. Trimming took off 0 bases at V and 8 bases at J, with 14 bases between the two ends. The CDR3 loop is CASSVAGKGWGYTF. The CDR3 nucleotides read TGTGCCAGCAGCGTAGCAGGGAAAGGTTGGGGCTACACCTTC.

The genes are TRBV19 and TRBJ1-2; 11 nucleotides line up with TRBD1. Trimming removed 6 bases from V and 3 bases from J; junction bases left unmatched: 9. The germline gives CDR1 LNHDA, CDR2 SQIVND (reference sequence). The CDR3 extends over 16 amino acids. CDR3 DNA sequence: TGTGCCAGTAGCCGGGACAGGGGGGGACTATACTATGGCTACACCTTC. Residues: CASSRDRGGLYYGYTF. The entire variable domain, with the rest obtained from reference TRBV19 and TRBJ1-2, is as follows: DGGITQSPKYLFRKEGQNVTLSCEQNLNHDAMYWYRQDPGQGLRLIYYSQIVNDFQKGDIAEGYSVSREKKESFPLTVTSAQKNPTAFYLCASSRDRGGLYYGYTFGSGTRLTVV.

As DNA, the CDR3 is TGCGCCAGCAGCGGAGGAGGACCGTTACCGTTCTTC. It codes for CASSGGGPLPFF. This chain links TRBV4-1 with TRBJ2-1; possibly TRBD2 for D (5 bases). This CDR3 spans 12 amino acids. The germline V and J ends were trimmed by 5 bases and 15 bases, with 17 bases remaining between them. CDR1 MGHRA and CDR2 YSYEKL come from the germline V gene.

V usage is TRBV7-8 and J usage is TRBJ1-1, with 9 positions matching TRBD1. Germline values: CDR1 SGHVS, CDR2 FQNEAQ. V was clipped by 2 bases and J by 3 bases; unmatched bases: 7. The CDR3 is made up of 16 amino acids. The CDR3 region has the DNA TGTGCCAGCAGCTTAAAGGGGGGACAGGGTGACACTGAAGCTTTCTTT. It codes for CASSLKGGQGDTEAFF.

The V and J genes are TRBV11-2 and TRBJ1-1; 7 bases fit TRBD1. V gave up 5 bases and J gave up 1 base; unmatched junction bases: 7. CDR3 length: 15 amino acids. CDR1 and CDR2 from the germline V gene are SGHAT and FQNNGV. CDR3 amino acids: CASSKGTVWNTEAFF. The CDR3 bases are TGTGCCAGCAGCAAGGGGACAGTCTGGAACACTGAAGCTTTCTTT.

The CDR3, as DNA: TGTGCCAGCAGCCTACAGGGGGGGAACACTGAAGCTTTCTTT. It codes for CASSLQGGNTEAFF. This sequence joins TRBV2 and TRBJ1-1, with TRBD1 matching over 8 bases. With V trimmed by 6 bases and J by 1 base, 4 bases remained unmatched. This CDR3 is built from 14 residues. Germline V gene lookup returns CDR1 SNHLY and CDR2 FYNNEI.

The V and J genes are TRBV2 and TRBJ1-2, with 9 nucleotides matching TRBD1. V was clipped by 4 bases and J by 7 bases; unmatched bases: 7. The CDR3 has 14 amino acids. Per germline, CDR1 SNHLY and CDR2 FYNNEI. The CDR3 region has the DNA TGTGCCAGCAGTGCCGGGACAGGGTCGATTGGCTACACCTTC. This translates into CASSAGTGSIGYTF.

This clone was observed a single time. V is TRBV27 and J is TRBJ2-3; 7 nucleotides line up with TRBD2. Germline V CDR1 and CDR2: MNHEY, SMNVEV (reference sequence). With 3 bases clipped from V and 2 bases from J, the junction kept 8 bases outside the gene matches. The CDR3 has 16 residues. The chain's CDR3 is CASSFFGTTNTDTQYF. DNA for the CDR3: TGTGCCAGCAGTTTCTTCGGGACTACGAACACAGATACGCAGTATTTT.

The chain is built from TRBV19 and TRBJ1-5; TRBD1 agrees at 9 bases. Looked up from germline, CDR1 is LNHDA and CDR2 is SQIVND (reference sequence). The CDR3 consists of 17 residues. V dropped 3 bases and J dropped 6; count of bases not matched to a gene: 12. The CDR3 DNA is TGTGCCAGTAGTATTGGGTGGACAGGGGAGGTAGGTCAGCCCCAGCATTTT. Protein: CASSIGWTGEVGQPQHF.

The count of this clone is one. Other DNA sequences within the sample encode an identical CDR3. The V call is TRBV2, the J call TRBJ1-5; 8 bases are a match to TRBD1. Unmatched junction bases numbered 1, after V lost 6 bases and J lost 3 bases. This CDR3 contains 13 residues. Germline values: CDR1 SNHLY, CDR2 FYNNEI. This CDR3 reads CASRGQVNQPQHF. DNA for the CDR3: TGTGCCAGCAGGGGACAGGTCAATCAGCCCCAGCATTTT. The full variable domain, rest sourced from reference TRBV2 and TRBJ1-5, is EPEVTQTPSHQVTQMGQEVILRCVPISNHLYFYWYRQILGQKVEFLVSFYNNEISEKSEIFDDQFSVERPDGSNFTLKIRSTKLEDSAMYFCASRGQVNQPQHFGDGTRLSIL.

The chain links TRBV19 to TRBJ2-7; tentatively, D is TRBD2 (5 bases). V lost 3 bases and J 0 bases, leaving 9 bases between the germline ends. Germline lookup yields CDR1 LNHDA and CDR2 SQIVND (reference sequence). The length of the CDR3 is 14 residues. The CDR3 loop is CASSMTGSSYEQYF. The CDR3 bases are TGTGCCAGTAGTATGACGGGGAGCTCCTACGAGCAGTACTTC.

The rearrangement joins TRBV6-5 to TRBJ1-1; 8 bases fit TRBD1. The ends lost 6 bases at V and 9 bases at J; junction bases unmatched: 3. Germline CDR1 is MNHEY and CDR2 is SVGAGI. This CDR3 contains 11 residues. In DNA form, the CDR3 reads TGTGCCAGCAGGGGGACAGGACAAGCTTTCTTT. Encoded protein: CASRGTGQAFF.

Here the CDR3 reads CASSFTGDSGNTIYF. CDR3 nucleotides: TGTGCCAGCAGCTTTACAGGGGACTCTGGAAACACCATATATTTT. The chain carries TRBV5-5 and TRBJ1-3; 7 nucleotides agree with TRBD1. V trimming: 2 bases; J trimming: 0 bases; junction bases outside the gene matches: 2. This CDR3 region has 15 residues. Per germline, CDR1 SGHKS and CDR2 YYEKEE (reference sequence).

The chain has TRBV18 and TRBJ2-7, with 7 positions matching TRBD2. V lost 3 bases to trimming and J lost 2 bases; unmatched junction nucleotides: 13. The CDR3 is 17 residues long. The germline CDR1 and CDR2 sequences are KGHSH and LQKENI. CDR3 sequence (DNA): TGTGCCAGCTCACCTCGGGGAGGGTTTTCGGCCGCCTACGAGCAGTACTTC. It translates to CASSPRGGFSAAYEQYF.

Here the CDR3 reads CASSVGQKNTEAFF. The CDR3 nucleotides read TGTGCCAGCAGCGTGGGACAGAAGAACACTGAAGCTTTCTTT. The genes are TRBV9 and TRBJ1-1; 7 nucleotides agree with TRBD1. This CDR3 spans 14 amino acids. Trimming took 2 bases from V and 1 from J; bases not matched to a gene: 2. Per the germline V gene, CDR1 is SGDLS and CDR2 is YYNGEE.

This clone appeared a single time. The chain carries TRBV6-6 and TRBJ1-1; D is unresolved. Trimming took off 7 bases at V and 5 bases at J, with 8 bases between the two ends. Germline assignment: CDR1 MNHNY and CDR2 SVGAGI (reference sequence). The CDR3 loop spans 11 amino acids. The CDR3 bases are TGTGCCAGCACCGCCGGGACTGAAGCTTTCTTT. Amino acid sequence: CASTAGTEAFF.

This clone was seen a single time. The J gene is TRBJ1-6, the V gene TRBV27; D unresolved. This CDR3 region has 16 residues. The germline V and J ends were trimmed by 8 bases and 0 bases, with 14 bases remaining between them. Germline lookup yields CDR1 MNHEY and CDR2 SMNVEV (reference sequence). CDR3 in amino acids: CASRWEAFSYNSPLHF. The CDR3 DNA is TGTGCCAGCCGTTGGGAGGCTTTCTCCTATAATTCACCCCTCCACTTT.

The rearrangement uses TRBV12-5 and TRBJ2-3; no firm D call. There are 15 residues in the CDR3. Germline V lookup: CDR1 LGHNT, CDR2 FRNRAP. V lost 0 bases to trimming and J lost 6 bases, with 13 bases between them. The CDR3 here is CASGLVFFEVDTQYF. Here the CDR3 DNA reads TGTGCTAGTGGTTTGGTTTTTTTTGAGGTCGATACGCAGTATTTT.

The rearrangement uses TRBV2 and TRBJ1-2; no firm D call. The CDR3 has 13 residues. V was clipped by 7 bases and J by 4 bases, with 13 bases between them. Germline V lookup: CDR1 SNHLY, CDR2 FYNNEI. CDR3 nucleotide sequence: TGTGCCAGCACCCTCGGGTTAACCTATGGCTACACCTTC. Translation: CASTLGLTYGYTF.

V usage is TRBV2 and J usage is TRBJ2-1; TRBD2 aligns across 13 bases. After removal of 2 bases from V and 5 bases from J, the junction contained 3 bases not matched to a gene. The germline CDR1 and CDR2 sequences are SNHLY and FYNNEI. This CDR3 comprises 16 residues. CDR3 coding DNA: TGTGCCAGCAGTGAACAACTAGCGGGAGGGAACAATGAGCAGTTCTTC. As protein: CASSEQLAGGNNEQFF.

By frequency in the sample, this clone is medium-sized. The J gene is TRBJ2-7, the V gene TRBV10-1; 9 bases fit TRBD2. Germline assignment: CDR1 WNHNN and CDR2 SYGVQD (reference sequence). Unmatched junction bases numbered 6, after V lost 6 bases and J lost 0 bases. The CDR3 length is 15 residues. The CDR3 sequence is CASSALAGSSYEQYF. In nucleotides, the CDR3 is TGCGCCAGCAGCGCTCTAGCGGGGAGCTCCTACGAGCAGTACTTC.

The rearrangement uses TRBV2 and TRBJ2-3, with TRBD2 matching 11 bases. The CDR3 consists of 14 residues. The germline V gene encodes CDR1 SNHLY and CDR2 FYNNEI. Trimming at V came to 10 bases and at J to 3 bases, leaving 6 bases not matched to a gene. The CDR3 loop reads CATLSGRGTDTQYF. The CDR3 region has the DNA TGTGCCACACTTAGCGGGAGGGGGACAGATACGCAGTATTTT.

This chain connects TRBV5-1 to TRBJ2-7; 9 bases map to TRBD1. Germline V gene sequence: CDR1 SGHRS, CDR2 YFSETQ. This CDR3 is 19 amino acids long. Trimming took 1 base from V and 0 from J; bases not matched to a gene: 14. CDR3 protein: CASSLWTGEVAGSSYEQYF. The CDR3 nucleotides read TGCGCCAGCAGCTTGTGGACAGGGGAAGTCGCGGGGAGCTCCTACGAGCAGTACTTC.

This clone has only one observation. V usage is TRBV9 and J usage is TRBJ1-5, with D unclear. The V gene's germline CDR1 is SGDLS and CDR2 YYNGEE. Between the trimmed V and J ends, which lost 2 bases and 3 bases, there was a span of 12 bases. The CDR3 totals 15 residues. Here the CDR3 DNA reads TGTGCCAGCAGCGTTTCGGGTGCTGACAATCAGCCCCAGCATTTT. Amino acids: CASSVSGADNQPQHF.

This clone has just one count. The rearrangement joins TRBV5-4 to TRBJ2-2; D is ambiguous. The V and J ends lost 2 bases and 6 bases respectively, with 5 bases between them. This CDR3 contains 12 residues. Looked up from germline, CDR1 is SGHNT and CDR2 is YYREEE (reference sequence). Written as DNA, the CDR3 is TGTGCCAGCAGCTTTGGCTCCGGGGAGCTGTTTTTT. Its translation is CASSFGSGELFF.